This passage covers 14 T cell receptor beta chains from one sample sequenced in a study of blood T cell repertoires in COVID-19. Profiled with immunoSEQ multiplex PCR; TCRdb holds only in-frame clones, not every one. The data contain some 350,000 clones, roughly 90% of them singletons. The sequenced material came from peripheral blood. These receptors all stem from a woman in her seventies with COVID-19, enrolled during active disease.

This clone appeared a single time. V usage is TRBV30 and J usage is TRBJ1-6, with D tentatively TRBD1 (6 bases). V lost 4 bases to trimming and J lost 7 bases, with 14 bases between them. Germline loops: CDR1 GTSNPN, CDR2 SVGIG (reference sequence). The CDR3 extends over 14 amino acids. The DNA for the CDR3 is TGTGCCTGGAAGGGGGTATTGCTGAATTCACCCCTCCACTTT. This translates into CAWKGVLLNSPLHF.

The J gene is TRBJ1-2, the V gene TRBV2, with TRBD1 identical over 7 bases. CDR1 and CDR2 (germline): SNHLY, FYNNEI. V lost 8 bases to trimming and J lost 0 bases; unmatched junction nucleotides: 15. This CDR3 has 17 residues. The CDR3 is CASSTPGKGQTNYGYTF. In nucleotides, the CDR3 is TGTGCCAGCTCCACCCCAGGCAAGGGACAGACTAACTATGGCTACACCTTC.

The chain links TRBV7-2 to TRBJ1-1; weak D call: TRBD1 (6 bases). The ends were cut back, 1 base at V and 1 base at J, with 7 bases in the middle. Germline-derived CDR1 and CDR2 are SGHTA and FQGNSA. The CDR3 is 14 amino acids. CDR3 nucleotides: TGTGCCAGCAGCTTAGGGGGACAGAACACTGAAGCTTTCTTT. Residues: CASSLGGQNTEAFF.

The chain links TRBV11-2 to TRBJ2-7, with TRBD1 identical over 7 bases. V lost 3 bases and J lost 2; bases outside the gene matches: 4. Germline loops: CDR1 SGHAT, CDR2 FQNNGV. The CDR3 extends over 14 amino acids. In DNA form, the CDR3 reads TGTGCCAGCAGCTTCCGGACAGGAACCTACGAGCAGTACTTC. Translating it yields CASSFRTGTYEQYF.

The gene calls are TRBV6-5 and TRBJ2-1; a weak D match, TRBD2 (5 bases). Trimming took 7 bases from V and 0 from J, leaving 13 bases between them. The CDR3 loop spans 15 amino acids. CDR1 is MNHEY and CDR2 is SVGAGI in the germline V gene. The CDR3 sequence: CASTLDGNSYNEQFF. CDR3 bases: TGTGCCAGCACCCTAGACGGGAACTCCTACAATGAGCAGTTCTTC.

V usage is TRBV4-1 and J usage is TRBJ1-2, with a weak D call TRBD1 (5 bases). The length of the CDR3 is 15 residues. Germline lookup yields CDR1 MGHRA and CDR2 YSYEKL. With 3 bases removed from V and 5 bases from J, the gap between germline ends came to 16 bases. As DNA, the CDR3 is TGCGCCAGCAGCCACATCAGGGCGAAGAGTTATGGCTACACCTTC. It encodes CASSHIRAKSYGYTF.

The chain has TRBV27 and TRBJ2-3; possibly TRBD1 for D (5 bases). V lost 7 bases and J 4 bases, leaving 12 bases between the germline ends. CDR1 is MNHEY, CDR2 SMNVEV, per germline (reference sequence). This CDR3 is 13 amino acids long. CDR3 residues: CASTRQGADTQYF. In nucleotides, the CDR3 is TGTGCCAGCACGAGGCAGGGCGCAGATACGCAGTATTTT.

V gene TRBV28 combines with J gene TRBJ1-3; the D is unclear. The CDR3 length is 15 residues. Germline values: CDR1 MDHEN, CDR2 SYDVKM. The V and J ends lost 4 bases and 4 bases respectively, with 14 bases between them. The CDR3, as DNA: TGTGCCAGCAGTTCCTCTCCTAGGTTGGGAAACACCATATATTTT. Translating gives CASSSSPRLGNTIYF. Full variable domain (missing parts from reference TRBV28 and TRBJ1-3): DVKVTQSSRYLVKRTGEKVFLECVQDMDHENMFWYRQDPGLGLRLIYFSYDVKMKEKGDIPEGYSVSREKKERFSLILESASTNQTSMYLCASSSSPRLGNTIYFGEGSWLTVV.

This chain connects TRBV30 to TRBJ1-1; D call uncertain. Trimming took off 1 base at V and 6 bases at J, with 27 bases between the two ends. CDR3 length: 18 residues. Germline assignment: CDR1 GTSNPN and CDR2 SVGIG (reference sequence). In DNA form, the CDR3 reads TGTGCCTGGAGTGGTAAAACCGGCGGGCGCCCGAGCCGGGCTGAAGCTTTCTTT. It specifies CAWSGKTGGRPSRAEAFF.

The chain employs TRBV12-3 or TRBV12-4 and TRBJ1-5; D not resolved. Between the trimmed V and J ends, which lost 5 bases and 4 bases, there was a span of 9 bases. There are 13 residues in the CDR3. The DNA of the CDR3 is TGTGCCAGCAGTCCCCGTTCTAATCAGCCCCAGCATTTT. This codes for CASSPRSNQPQHF.

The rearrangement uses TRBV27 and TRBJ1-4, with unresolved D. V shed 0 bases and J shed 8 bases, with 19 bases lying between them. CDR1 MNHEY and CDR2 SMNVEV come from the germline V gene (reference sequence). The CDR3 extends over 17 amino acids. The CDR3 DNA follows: TGTGCCAGCAGTTTATCGGTCGGCCGGTTCGCGAGGGAAAAACTGTTTTTT. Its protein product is CASSLSVGRFAREKLFF.

CDR3 coding DNA: TGTGCCAGCAGTCGAGAAGTGCCTACGGAGCAGTACTTC. Its translation is CASSREVPTEQYF. The gene calls are TRBV6-2 or TRBV6-3 and TRBJ2-7; D not resolved. CDR1 and CDR2 (germline): MNHEY, SVGEGT. CDR3 length: 13 residues. Trimming took off 5 bases at V and 7 bases at J, with 15 bases between the two ends.

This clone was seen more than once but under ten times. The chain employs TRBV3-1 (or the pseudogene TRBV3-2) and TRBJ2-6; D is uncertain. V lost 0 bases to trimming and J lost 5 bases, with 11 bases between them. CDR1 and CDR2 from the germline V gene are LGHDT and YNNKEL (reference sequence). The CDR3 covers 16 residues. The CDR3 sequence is CASSQDNPRRANVLTF. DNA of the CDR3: TGTGCCAGCAGCCAAGATAACCCCAGGAGGGCCAACGTCCTGACTTTC.

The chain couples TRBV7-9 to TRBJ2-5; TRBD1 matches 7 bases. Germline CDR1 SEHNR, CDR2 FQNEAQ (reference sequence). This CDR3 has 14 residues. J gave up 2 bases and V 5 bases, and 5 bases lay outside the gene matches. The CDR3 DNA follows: TGTGCCAGCAGCCCACAGGGGTTACAAGAGACCCAGTACTTC. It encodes CASSPQGLQETQYF.